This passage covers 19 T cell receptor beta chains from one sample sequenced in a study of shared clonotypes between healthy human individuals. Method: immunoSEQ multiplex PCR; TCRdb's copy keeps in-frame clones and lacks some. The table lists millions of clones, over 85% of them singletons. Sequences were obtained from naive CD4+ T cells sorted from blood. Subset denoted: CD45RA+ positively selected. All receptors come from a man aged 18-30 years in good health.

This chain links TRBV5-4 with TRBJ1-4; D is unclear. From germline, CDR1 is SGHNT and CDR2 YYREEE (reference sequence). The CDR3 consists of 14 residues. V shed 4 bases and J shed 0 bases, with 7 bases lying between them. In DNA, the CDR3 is TGTGCCAGCAGCATACAAGCAACTAATGAAAAACTGTTTTTT. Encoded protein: CASSIQATNEKLFF.

This CDR3 reads CASSNSGGDYNEQFF. The DNA of the CDR3 is TGCGCCAGCAGCAATAGCGGGGGCGATTACAATGAGCAGTTCTTC. V gene TRBV5-1 combines with J gene TRBJ2-1; 9 bases align to TRBD2. This CDR3 has 15 amino acids. CDR1 and CDR2 (germline): SGHRS, YFSETQ. V dropped 4 bases and J dropped 4; count of bases not matched to a gene: 6.

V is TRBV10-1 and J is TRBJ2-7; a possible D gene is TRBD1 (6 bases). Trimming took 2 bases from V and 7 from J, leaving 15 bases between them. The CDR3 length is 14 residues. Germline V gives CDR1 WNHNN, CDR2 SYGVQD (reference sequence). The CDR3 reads CASSEHSPTGEQYF. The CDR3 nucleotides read TGCGCCAGCAGTGAGCATAGTCCTACAGGGGAGCAGTACTTC.

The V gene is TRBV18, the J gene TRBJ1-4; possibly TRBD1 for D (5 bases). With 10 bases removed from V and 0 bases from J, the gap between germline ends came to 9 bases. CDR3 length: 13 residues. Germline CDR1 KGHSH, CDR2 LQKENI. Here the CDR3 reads CATRQSTNEKLFF. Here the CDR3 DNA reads TGTGCCACCAGACAGTCAACTAATGAAAAACTGTTTTTT.

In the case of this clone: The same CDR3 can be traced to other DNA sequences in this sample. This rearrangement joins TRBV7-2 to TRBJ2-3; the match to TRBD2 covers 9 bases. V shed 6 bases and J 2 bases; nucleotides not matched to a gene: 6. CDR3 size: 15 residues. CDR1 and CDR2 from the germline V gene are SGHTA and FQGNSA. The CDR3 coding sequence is TGTGCCAGCAGTTTTAGCGGGAGTTCCACAGATACGCAGTATTTT. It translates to CASSFSGSSTDTQYF. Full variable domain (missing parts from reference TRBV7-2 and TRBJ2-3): GAGVSQSPSNKVTEKGKDVELRCDPISGHTALYWYRQSLGQGLEFLIYFQGNSAPDKSGLPSDRFSAERTGGSVSTLTIQRTQQEDSAVYLCASSFSGSSTDTQYFGPGTRLTVL.

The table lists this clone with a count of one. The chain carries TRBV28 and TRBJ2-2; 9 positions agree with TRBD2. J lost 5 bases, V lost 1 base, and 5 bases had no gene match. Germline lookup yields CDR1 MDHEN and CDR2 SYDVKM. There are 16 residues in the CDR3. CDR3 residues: CASSLSAGGSTGELFF. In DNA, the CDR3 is TGTGCCAGCAGTTTATCAGCGGGGGGAAGTACCGGGGAGCTGTTTTTT.

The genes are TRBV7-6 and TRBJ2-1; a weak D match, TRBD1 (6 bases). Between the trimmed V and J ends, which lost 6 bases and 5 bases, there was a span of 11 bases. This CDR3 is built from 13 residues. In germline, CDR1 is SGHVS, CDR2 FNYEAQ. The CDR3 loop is CASRSGVDNEQFF. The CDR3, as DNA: TGTGCCAGCAGGTCAGGGGTCGACAATGAGCAGTTCTTC. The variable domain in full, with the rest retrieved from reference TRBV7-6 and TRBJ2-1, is GAGVSQSPRYKVTKRGQDVALRCDPISGHVSLYWYRQALGQGPEFLTYFNYEAQQDKSGLPNDRFSAERPEGSISTLTIQRTEQRDSAMYRCASRSGVDNEQFFGPGTRLTVL.

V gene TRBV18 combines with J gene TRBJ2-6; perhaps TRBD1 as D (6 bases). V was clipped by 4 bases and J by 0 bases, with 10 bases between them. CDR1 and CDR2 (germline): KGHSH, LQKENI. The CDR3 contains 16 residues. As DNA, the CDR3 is TGTGCCAGCTCACAAAGGGGGAGCTCTGGGGCCAACGTCCTGACTTTC. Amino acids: CASSQRGSSGANVLTF. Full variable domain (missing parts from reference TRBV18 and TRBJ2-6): NAGVMQNPRHLVRRRGQEARLRCSPMKGHSHVYWYRQLPEEGLKFMVYLQKENIIDESGMPKERFSAEFPKEGPSILRIQQVVRGDSAAYFCASSQRGSSGANVLTFGAGSRLTVL.

Here the CDR3 reads CASSESVLANTEAFF. The CDR3, as DNA: TGTGCCAGCAGTGAATCTGTCCTCGCGAACACTGAAGCTTTCTTT. V is TRBV25-1 and J is TRBJ1-1; D gene uncertain. This CDR3 spans 15 amino acids. The germline V gene encodes CDR1 MGHDK and CDR2 SYGVNS. Trimming stripped 1 base from V and 1 base from J, with 10 bases between.

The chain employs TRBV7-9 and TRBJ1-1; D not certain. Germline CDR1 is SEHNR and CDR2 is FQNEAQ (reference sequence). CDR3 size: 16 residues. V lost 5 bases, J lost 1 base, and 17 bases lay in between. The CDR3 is CASSIIGVPKNTEAFF. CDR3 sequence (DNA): TGTGCCAGCAGCATTATAGGTGTTCCCAAGAACACTGAAGCTTTCTTT.

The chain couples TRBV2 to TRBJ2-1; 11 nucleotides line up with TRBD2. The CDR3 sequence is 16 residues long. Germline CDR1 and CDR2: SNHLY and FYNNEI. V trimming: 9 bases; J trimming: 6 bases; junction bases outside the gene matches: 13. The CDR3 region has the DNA TGTGCCAGGAGAAGGTTAGCGGGGGGGCCGCGCAATGAGCAGTTCTTC. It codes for CARRRLAGGPRNEQFF.

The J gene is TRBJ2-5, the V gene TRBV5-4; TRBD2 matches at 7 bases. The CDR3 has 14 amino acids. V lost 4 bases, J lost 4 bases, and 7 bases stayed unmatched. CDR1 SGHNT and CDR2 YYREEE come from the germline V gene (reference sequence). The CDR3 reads CASSPSGRGETQYF. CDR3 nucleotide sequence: TGTGCCAGCAGCCCGTCTGGGAGGGGAGAGACCCAGTACTTC.

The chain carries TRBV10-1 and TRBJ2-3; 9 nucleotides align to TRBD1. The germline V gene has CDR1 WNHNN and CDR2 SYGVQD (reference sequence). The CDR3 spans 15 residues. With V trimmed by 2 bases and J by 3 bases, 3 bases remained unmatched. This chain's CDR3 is CASSEPGQGTDTQYF. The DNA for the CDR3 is TGCGCCAGCAGTGAGCCCGGACAGGGGACAGATACGCAGTATTTT.

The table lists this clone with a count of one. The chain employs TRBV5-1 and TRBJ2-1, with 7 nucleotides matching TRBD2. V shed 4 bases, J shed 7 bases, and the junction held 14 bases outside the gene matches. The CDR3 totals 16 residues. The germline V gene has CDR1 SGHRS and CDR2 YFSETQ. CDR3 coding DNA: TGCGCCAGCAGCCCGGCGGAGCGGGGCCTTATGAATGAGCAGTTCTTC. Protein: CASSPAERGLMNEQFF. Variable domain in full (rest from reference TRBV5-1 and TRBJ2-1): KAGVTQTPRYLIKTRGQQVTLSCSPISGHRSVSWYQQTPGQGLQFLFEYFSETQRNKGNFPGRFSGRQFSNSRSEMNVSTLELGDSALYLCASSPAERGLMNEQFFGPGTRLTVL.

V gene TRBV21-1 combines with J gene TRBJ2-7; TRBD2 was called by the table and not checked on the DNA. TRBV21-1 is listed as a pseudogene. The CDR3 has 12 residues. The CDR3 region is CASSRGAYEQYF. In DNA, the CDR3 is TGTGCCAGCAGCCGGGGGGCCTACGAGCAGTACTTC.

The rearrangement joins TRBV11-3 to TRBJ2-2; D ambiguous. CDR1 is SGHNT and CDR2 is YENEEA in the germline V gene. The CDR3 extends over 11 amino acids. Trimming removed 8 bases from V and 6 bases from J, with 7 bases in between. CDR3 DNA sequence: TGTGCCAGCGCTGATGCCGGGGAGCTGTTTTTT. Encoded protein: CASADAGELFF.

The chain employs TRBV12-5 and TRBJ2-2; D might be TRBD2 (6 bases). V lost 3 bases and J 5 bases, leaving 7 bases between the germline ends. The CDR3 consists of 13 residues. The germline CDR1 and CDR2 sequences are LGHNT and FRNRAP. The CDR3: CASGFSGTGELFF. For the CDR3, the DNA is TGTGCTAGTGGTTTTAGCGGAACCGGGGAGCTGTTTTTT.

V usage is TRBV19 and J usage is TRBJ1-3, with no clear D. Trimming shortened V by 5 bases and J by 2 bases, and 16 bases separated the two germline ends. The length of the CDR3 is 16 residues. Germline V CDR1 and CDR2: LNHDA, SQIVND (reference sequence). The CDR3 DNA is TGTGCCAGTAGTTCCGCCGTACTAGACGCTGGAAACACCATATATTTT. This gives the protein CASSSAVLDAGNTIYF.

In DNA, the CDR3 is TGTGCCAGCAGCCAATTGGCTAGCGGGAGGGATTTGTACGAGCAGTACTTC. The encoded protein is CASSQLASGRDLYEQYF. The V and J genes are TRBV16 and TRBJ2-7; 12 bases map to TRBD2. The CDR3 runs to 17 residues. Germline V gene lookup returns CDR1 KGHSY and CDR2 FQNENV. V dropped 1 base and J dropped 4; count of bases not matched to a gene: 8. The full variable domain, its missing parts supplied by reference TRBV16 and TRBJ2-7, is GEEVAQTPKHLVRGEGQKAKLYCAPIKGHSYVFWYQQVLKNEFKFLISFQNENVFDETGMPKERFSAKCLPNSPCSLEIQATKLEDSAVYFCASSQLASGRDLYEQYFGPGTRLTVT.